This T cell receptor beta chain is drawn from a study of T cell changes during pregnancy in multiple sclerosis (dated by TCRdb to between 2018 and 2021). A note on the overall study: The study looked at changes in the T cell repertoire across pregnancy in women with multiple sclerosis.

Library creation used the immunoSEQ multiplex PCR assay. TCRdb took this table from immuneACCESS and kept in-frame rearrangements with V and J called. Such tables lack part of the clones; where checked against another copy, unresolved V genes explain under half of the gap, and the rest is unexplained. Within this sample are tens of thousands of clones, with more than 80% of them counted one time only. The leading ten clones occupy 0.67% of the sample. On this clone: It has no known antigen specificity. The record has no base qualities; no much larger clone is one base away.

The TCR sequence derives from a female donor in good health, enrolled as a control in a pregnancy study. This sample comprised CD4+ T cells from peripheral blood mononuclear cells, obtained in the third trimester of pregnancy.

Here is the DNA: TGCGCCAGCAGCTCCCAGGGACTAGCGGGAGATGAGCAGTTCTTC. It encodes CASSSQGLAGDEQFF. The sequence links TRBV5-1 to TRBJ2-1, with 14 bases in between that match TRBD2. Ends trimmed: V by 3 bases, J by 8 bases; bases unmatched to a gene: 4. The CDR3, from cysteine to phenylalanine, totals 15 residues. Only the CDR3 portion is preserved as DNA: 45 bases, with reading frame beginning at the first base. The germline V gene sets CDR1 to SGHRS and CDR2 to YFSETQ.